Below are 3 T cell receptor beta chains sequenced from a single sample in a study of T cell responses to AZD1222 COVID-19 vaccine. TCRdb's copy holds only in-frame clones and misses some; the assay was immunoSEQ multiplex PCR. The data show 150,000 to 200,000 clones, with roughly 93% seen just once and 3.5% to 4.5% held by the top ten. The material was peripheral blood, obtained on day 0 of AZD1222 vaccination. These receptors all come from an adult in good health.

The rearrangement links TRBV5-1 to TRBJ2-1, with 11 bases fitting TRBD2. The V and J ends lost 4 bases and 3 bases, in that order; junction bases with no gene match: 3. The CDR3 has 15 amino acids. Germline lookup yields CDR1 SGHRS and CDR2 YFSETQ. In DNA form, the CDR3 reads TGCGCCAGCAGCCAGGGACTAGCGGTCTACAATGAGCAGTTCTTC. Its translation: CASSQGLAVYNEQFF. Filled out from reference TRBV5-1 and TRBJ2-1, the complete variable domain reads KAGVTQTPRYLIKTRGQQVTLSCSPISGHRSVSWYQQTPGQGLQFLFEYFSETQRNKGNFPGRFSGRQFSNSRSEMNVSTLELGDSALYLCASSQGLAVYNEQFFGPGTRLTVL.

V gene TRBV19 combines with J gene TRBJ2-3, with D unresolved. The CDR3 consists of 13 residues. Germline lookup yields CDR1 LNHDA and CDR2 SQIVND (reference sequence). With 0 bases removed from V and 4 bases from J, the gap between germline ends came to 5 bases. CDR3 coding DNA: TGTGCCAGTAGTATAGATCTCCCAGATACGCAGTATTTT. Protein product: CASSIDLPDTQYF.

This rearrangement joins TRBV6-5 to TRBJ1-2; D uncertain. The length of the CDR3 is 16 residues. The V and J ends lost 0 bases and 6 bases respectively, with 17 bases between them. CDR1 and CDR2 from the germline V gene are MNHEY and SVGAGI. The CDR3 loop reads CASSYSFAAGANGYTF. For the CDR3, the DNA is TGTGCCAGCAGTTACTCGTTCGCAGCAGGCGCTAATGGCTACACCTTC.